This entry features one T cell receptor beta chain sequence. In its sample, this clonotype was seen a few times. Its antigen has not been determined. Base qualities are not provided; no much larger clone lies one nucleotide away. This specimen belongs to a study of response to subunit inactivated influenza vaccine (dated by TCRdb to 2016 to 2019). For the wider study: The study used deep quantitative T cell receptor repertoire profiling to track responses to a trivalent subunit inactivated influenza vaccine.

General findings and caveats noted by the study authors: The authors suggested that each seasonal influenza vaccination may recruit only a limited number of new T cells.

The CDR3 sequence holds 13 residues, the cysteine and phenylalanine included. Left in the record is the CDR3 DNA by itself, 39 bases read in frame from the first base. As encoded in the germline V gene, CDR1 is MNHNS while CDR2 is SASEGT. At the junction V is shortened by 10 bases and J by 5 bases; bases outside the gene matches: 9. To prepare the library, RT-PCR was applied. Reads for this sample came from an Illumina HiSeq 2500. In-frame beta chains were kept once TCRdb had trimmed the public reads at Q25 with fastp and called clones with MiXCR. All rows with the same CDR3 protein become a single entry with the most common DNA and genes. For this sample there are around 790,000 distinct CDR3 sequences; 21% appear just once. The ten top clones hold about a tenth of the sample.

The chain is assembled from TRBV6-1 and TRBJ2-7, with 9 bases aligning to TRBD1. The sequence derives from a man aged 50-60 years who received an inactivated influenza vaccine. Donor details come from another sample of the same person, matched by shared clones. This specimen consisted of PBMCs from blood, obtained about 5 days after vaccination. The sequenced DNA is TGTGCCACCAGGGGCTGGACAGGGGACGAGCAGTACTTC. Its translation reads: CATRGWTGDEQYF.